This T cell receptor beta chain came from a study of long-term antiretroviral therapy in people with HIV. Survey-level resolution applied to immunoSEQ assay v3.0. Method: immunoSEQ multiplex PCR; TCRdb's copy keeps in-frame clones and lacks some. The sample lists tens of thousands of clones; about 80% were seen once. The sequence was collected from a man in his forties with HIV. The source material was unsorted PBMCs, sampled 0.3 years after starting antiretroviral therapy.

The CDR3 protein is CASSPTPDTGAYGYTF. The CDR3 nucleotides read TGTGCCAGCTCACCAACTCCCGATACAGGGGCTTATGGCTACACCTTC. This chain uses TRBV18 with TRBJ1-2; 7 bases are a match to TRBD1. The ends lost 2 bases at V and 5 bases at J; junction bases unmatched: 11. This CDR3 has 16 amino acids. In germline, CDR1 is KGHSH, CDR2 LQKENI.